This TCR beta chain was found in a study of OX40 agonist ivuxolimab in advanced cancers. The CDR3 contains 14 residues. The germline V and J ends were trimmed by 6 bases and 2 bases, with 10 bases remaining between them. The germline V gene has CDR1 MNHEY and CDR2 SVGAGI. Generated by immunoSEQ multiplex PCR, the TCRdb table keeps only in-frame clones and is missing some. The table shows about 70,000 clones, with about 81% occurring only once. V usage is TRBV6-5 and J usage is TRBJ1-4; tentative D call: TRBD1 (5 bases). The receptor's source is an adult with an advanced solid tumor such as melanoma, head and neck, liver or kidney cancer. This material consisted of CD4+ or CD8+ T cells sorted from blood, taken in a trial of the OX40 agonist ivuxolimab. The CDR3 sequence: CASSSGFTNEKLFF. The CDR3 nucleotides read TGTGCCAGCAGCTCAGGGTTCACTAATGAAAAACTGTTTTTT.